Following are 27 T cell receptor beta chains from one sample sequenced in a study of cytomegalovirus exposure and HLA in healthy donors. PCR involved 60 Vbeta and 13 Jbeta primers. Clones were read by immunoSEQ multiplex PCR, and TCRdb kept only the in-frame ones, dropping some. The sample lists roughly 100,000 clones; less than 80% were seen once. The sequenced material came from PBMCs. The receptors shown here come from a man in his sixties in good health and CMV-seronegative.

In this sample, this clone turned up a few times. The chain links TRBV4-3 to TRBJ1-4; D is perhaps TRBD1 (6 bases). The V end was cut by 4 bases, the J end by 1 base, with 13 bases between. Germline lookup yields CDR1 LGHNA and CDR2 YSLEER. The CDR3 is made up of 16 amino acids. CDR3 sequence (DNA): TGCGCCAGCAGCCCGTCGGGGGGCAGAACTAATGAAAAACTGTTTTTT. Its protein is CASSPSGGRTNEKLFF.

This clone was seen just once. The chain combines TRBV9 with TRBJ2-1, with D perhaps TRBD2 (5 bases). Trimming pared 0 bases from V and 0 bases from J, leaving 7 bases between. The CDR3 spans 15 residues. CDR1 and CDR2 (germline): SGDLS, YYNGEE. The CDR3 bases are TGTGCCAGCAGCGTAGCTGAGGGCTCCTACAATGAGCAGTTCTTC. It yields the protein CASSVAEGSYNEQFF.

The chain uses TRBV5-1 and TRBJ2-3; 7 bases agree with TRBD1. Germline CDR1 is SGHRS and CDR2 is YFSETQ. The CDR3 is made up of 14 amino acids. With V trimmed by 4 bases and J by 4 bases, 6 bases remained unmatched. The CDR3 loop is CASSATGSADTQYF. The CDR3 DNA reads as TGCGCCAGCAGCGCGACAGGGTCGGCAGATACGCAGTATTTT. The whole variable domain, remainder taken from reference TRBV5-1 and TRBJ2-3, is KAGVTQTPRYLIKTRGQQVTLSCSPISGHRSVSWYQQTPGQGLQFLFEYFSETQRNKGNFPGRFSGRQFSNSRSEMNVSTLELGDSALYLCASSATGSADTQYFGPGTRLTVL.

The gene calls are TRBV18 and TRBJ1-2; D call uncertain. V lost 4 bases and J 6 bases, leaving 15 bases between the germline ends. Germline V gene data show CDR1 as KGHSH and CDR2 as LQKENI. The CDR3 runs to 14 residues. Here the CDR3 DNA reads TGTGCCAGCTCACGGGGAGCATTGATGGATGGCTACACCTTC. Amino acids: CASSRGALMDGYTF.

The V and J genes are TRBV6-1 and TRBJ1-5; no clear D gene. V was pared by 7 bases and J by 3 bases, with 10 bases between. The CDR3 loop spans 13 amino acids. Germline CDR1 MNHNS, CDR2 SASEGT. Written as DNA, the CDR3 is TGTGCCAGCATGTCACAAATCAATCAGCCCCAGCATTTT. Encoded protein: CASMSQINQPQHF.

The chain combines TRBV12-5 with TRBJ2-3, with D unclear. The CDR3 covers 13 residues. Germline assignment: CDR1 LGHNT and CDR2 FRNRAP. V was pared by 2 bases and J by 4 bases, with 7 bases between. The CDR3 is CASGLPPADTQYF. CDR3 in DNA: TGTGCTAGTGGTTTGCCCCCGGCAGATACGCAGTATTTT.

The chain links TRBV6-6 to TRBJ1-1; 7 nucleotides line up with TRBD1. Per the germline V gene, CDR1 is MNHNY and CDR2 is SVGAGI (reference sequence). The CDR3 contains 15 residues. V lost 6 bases and J lost 0; bases outside the gene matches: 7. For the CDR3, the DNA is TGTGCCAGCAGGAAGACAGGGTCCATGAACACTGAAGCTTTCTTT. This translates into CASRKTGSMNTEAFF.

This CDR3 reads CASSLLGVLTDTQYF. The CDR3 region has the DNA TGCGCCAGCTCTCTTTTGGGAGTCCTCACAGATACGCAGTATTTT. This chain links TRBV5-1 with TRBJ2-3, with D possibly matching TRBD2 (5 bases). The CDR3 is 15 amino acids. Germline V gene data show CDR1 as SGHRS and CDR2 as YFSETQ. Trimming removed 7 bases from V and 2 bases from J, with 17 bases in between.

This clone was seen only once. The rearrangement links TRBV6-5 to TRBJ1-6; 8 nucleotides line up with TRBD1. The CDR3 length is 16 residues. Germline V lookup: CDR1 MNHEY, CDR2 SVGAGI. V lost 2 bases, J lost 7 bases, and 7 bases stayed unmatched. The CDR3 loop reads CASSYDRGGGNSPLHF. The DNA for the CDR3 is TGTGCCAGCAGTTACGACAGGGGCGGCGGGAATTCACCCCTCCACTTT.

The V call is TRBV28, the J call TRBJ2-3, with D possibly being TRBD2 (5 bases). Trimming pared 7 bases from V and 5 bases from J, leaving 10 bases between. The germline V gene has CDR1 MDHEN and CDR2 SYDVKM. CDR3 size: 12 residues. CDR3 in DNA: TGTGCCAGCACCCAACGGGGAGATACGCAGTATTTT. This codes for CASTQRGDTQYF. Filled out from reference TRBV28 and TRBJ2-3, the complete variable domain reads DVKVTQSSRYLVKRTGEKVFLECVQDMDHENMFWYRQDPGLGLRLIYFSYDVKMKEKGDIPEGYSVSREKKERFSLILESASTNQTSMYLCASTQRGDTQYFGPGTRLTVL.

In this sample, this clone turned up once. This chain links TRBV28 with TRBJ1-5; D ambiguous. Trimming stripped 3 bases from V and 2 bases from J, with 8 bases between. This CDR3 has 14 amino acids. CDR1 and CDR2 from the germline V gene are MDHEN and SYDVKM. The CDR3 region has the DNA TGTGCCAGCAGTTTCCGGGGAGGCAATCAGCCCCAGCATTTT. It specifies CASSFRGGNQPQHF.

The chain links TRBV5-6 to TRBJ2-5; TRBD2 is a possible D gene (6 bases). Trimming left V 3 bases short and J 6 bases short, with 18 bases between. This CDR3 is built from 15 residues. Per germline, CDR1 SGHDT and CDR2 YYEEEE. The CDR3 reads CASSYPGLSRQTQYF. The CDR3 coding sequence is TGTGCCAGCAGCTACCCGGGACTCTCCCGTCAGACCCAGTACTTC.

In regard to this clone: Relative to the germline gene, one junction end is altered; a read error may explain this. The CDR3 loop is CASSHPGTGAF. The CDR3 region has the DNA TGCGCCAGCAGTCATCCTGGGACAGGGGCCTTC. The rearrangement links TRBV23-1 to TRBJ1-2; 10 bases align to TRBD1. TRBV23-1 is placed among ORFs of uncertain function. This CDR3 spans 11 amino acids.

V is TRBV7-9 and J is TRBJ2-2; D possibly corresponds to TRBD1 (5 bases). This CDR3 has 15 amino acids. The V gene lost 2 bases and the J gene lost 6 bases, with 13 bases spanning the gap. The V gene's germline CDR1 is SEHNR and CDR2 FQNEAQ (reference sequence). The CDR3 loop is CASSLPREGSGELFF. CDR3 DNA: TGTGCCAGCAGCTTACCCAGGGAAGGGTCCGGGGAGCTGTTTTTT.

V gene TRBV25-1 combines with J gene TRBJ1-1; D might be TRBD1 (6 bases). Trimming removed 6 bases from V and 5 bases from J, with 10 bases in between. CDR3 size: 12 residues. CDR1 is MGHDK, CDR2 SYGVNS, per germline. For the CDR3, the DNA is TGTGCCAGCAGAACTACAGGGACTGAAGCTTTCTTT. Amino acids: CASRTTGTEAFF.

This rearrangement joins TRBV5-4 to TRBJ2-7, with D possibly being TRBD1 (6 bases). Germline V gives CDR1 SGHNT, CDR2 YYREEE (reference sequence). This CDR3 has 14 amino acids. Trimming removed 0 bases from V and 4 bases from J, with 11 bases in between. The CDR3 sequence: CASSLEEDRYEQYF. The CDR3 DNA sequence: TGTGCCAGCAGCTTGGAAGAAGACAGGTACGAGCAGTACTTC.

J is TRBJ2-1 and V is TRBV5-1; TRBD1 matches 10 bases. CDR3 length: 15 residues. Germline V lookup: CDR1 SGHRS, CDR2 YFSETQ. Unmatched junction bases numbered 9, after V lost 2 bases and J lost 10 bases. The CDR3 sequence: CASSFAGQGSGEQFF. The DNA of the CDR3 is TGCGCCAGCAGCTTCGCGGGACAGGGGAGTGGGGAGCAGTTCTTC.

This clone was seen only once. The rearrangement joins TRBV7-8 to TRBJ1-3, with unresolved D. The CDR3 consists of 16 residues. Germline CDR1 and CDR2: SGHVS and FQNEAQ. Trimming removed 1 base from V and 6 bases from J, with 16 bases in between. CDR3 DNA: TGTGCCAGCAGCTTAGACGGACTGGGAGTAGAAAACACCATATATTTT. It encodes CASSLDGLGVENTIYF.

This chain uses TRBV5-6 with TRBJ1-6; D remains unclear. There are 13 residues in the CDR3. Germline-derived CDR1 and CDR2 are SGHDT and YYEEEE. Trimming removed 1 base at V and 7 bases at J, with 6 bases between. CDR3 in amino acids: CASSLSRNSPLHF. CDR3 bases: TGTGCCAGCAGCTTGTCGAGAAATTCACCCCTCCACTTT.

This rearrangement joins TRBV18 to TRBJ2-2, with 7 positions matching TRBD1. The length of the CDR3 is 16 residues. CDR1 KGHSH and CDR2 LQKENI come from the germline V gene. Unmatched junction bases numbered 8, after V lost 3 bases and J lost 4 bases. Here the CDR3 DNA reads TGTGCCAGCTCACCGACCGGGACAGATTTCACCGGGGAGCTGTTTTTT. Amino acids: CASSPTGTDFTGELFF.

This clone was counted a few times. V gene TRBV30 combines with J gene TRBJ1-2, with 7 bases matching TRBD1. The germline V gene has CDR1 GTSNPN and CDR2 SVGIG (reference sequence). The CDR3 covers 12 residues. With V trimmed by 4 bases and J by 4 bases, 3 bases remained unmatched. The CDR3 region is CAWKGQLYGYTF. The CDR3 region has the DNA TGTGCCTGGAAGGGACAGCTCTATGGCTACACCTTC.

This sequence joins TRBV28 and TRBJ1-4, with D perhaps TRBD1 (6 bases). Germline-derived CDR1 and CDR2 are MDHEN and SYDVKM. The CDR3 consists of 14 residues. V dropped 6 bases and J dropped 7 bases, with 15 bases sitting between them. CDR3 sequence: CASSPQGMSEKLFF. CDR3 DNA sequence: TGTGCCAGCAGCCCACAGGGTATGAGTGAAAAACTGTTTTTT.

The genes are TRBV19 and TRBJ2-6; TRBD1 agrees at 8 bases. The ends lost 7 bases at V and 2 bases at J; junction bases unmatched: 10. Germline-derived CDR1 and CDR2 are LNHDA and SQIVND (reference sequence). This CDR3 has 17 residues. The CDR3 DNA is TGTGCCAGTAAAGACAGGGGCGAGGGGGCTGGGGCCAACGTCCTGACTTTC. Its protein product is CASKDRGEGAGANVLTF.

The chain employs TRBV13 and TRBJ1-6; unclear D gene. Germline V gives CDR1 PRHDT, CDR2 FYEKMQ (reference sequence). The CDR3 is made up of 15 amino acids. Trimming pared 4 bases from V and 7 bases from J, leaving 14 bases between. CDR3 in amino acids: CASSSKTLLNSPLHF. As DNA, the CDR3 is TGTGCCAGCAGCTCGAAAACACTACTAAATTCACCCCTCCACTTT.

The CDR3 sequence is CASRTSDPGVETQYF. DNA of the CDR3: TGTGCCAGCAGGACGTCAGACCCGGGGGTAGAGACCCAGTACTTC. The gene calls are TRBV28 and TRBJ2-5, with a possible D match to TRBD2 (6 bases). The germline V and J ends were trimmed by 6 bases and 4 bases, with 18 bases remaining between them. The germline V gene has CDR1 MDHEN and CDR2 SYDVKM. CDR3 length: 15 residues.

V gene TRBV6-5 combines with J gene TRBJ1-6; the match to TRBD1 covers 9 bases. After removal of 1 base from V and 13 bases from J, the junction contained 8 bases not matched to a gene. From germline, CDR1 is MNHEY and CDR2 SVGAGI. The length of the CDR3 is 15 residues. Here the CDR3 reads CASSYWTGDVGPLHF. In nucleotides, the CDR3 is TGTGCCAGCAGTTACTGGACAGGGGACGTGGGTCCCCTCCACTTT.

The chain recombines TRBV30 with TRBJ2-7; D gene ambiguous. CDR1 is GTSNPN and CDR2 is SVGIG in the germline V gene (reference sequence). This CDR3 is 13 amino acids long. V was pared by 1 base and J by 6 bases, with 13 bases between. CDR3 amino acids: CAWSAGWAGEQYF. In DNA, the CDR3 is TGTGCCTGGAGTGCTGGATGGGCTGGCGAGCAGTACTTC.